This TCR beta chain stems from a study of beta chain features in type 1 diabetes listed by TCRdb under 2018. Regarding the research as a whole: Mean age, gender distribution, total cell number and subset yield were not different between patients and healthy donors. A total of 107,917,701 sorted cells were examined across all samples, and the number of cells per subset was strongly correlated with RNA yield. In the study, recently diagnosed type 1 diabetes patients and matched healthy donors were compared on the TCRB repertoires of their sorted circulating CD4+ T cell subsets. Regulatory and stem cell-like memory subsets were isolated from only 8 patients and 8 healthy donors, whereas naive and central memory subsets came from all 30 or so donors. What the study reported, not specific to this receptor: A moderate but significant shortening of TCRB CDR3 length was observed in type 1 diabetes patients in all four CD4+ subsets. PCR might favor shorter templates, but patient and control samples were amplified and corrected together, so any skew would affect both groups equally. Fewer insertions and more nucleotide deletions at VDJ recombination sites were observed in patients with type 1 diabetes, implying thymic rearrangement abnormalities. Only small numbers of individuals were included in the HLA sub-analyses, which left unresolved whether HLA type had any influence on TCRB rearrangement. The naive, central memory and regulatory TCRB repertoires appeared to resemble one another more closely among patients than among healthy donors. Because cDNA rather than genomic DNA was sequenced, highly expressing activated cells could have been over-represented, although no difference in activation and CD3 levels was found between groups.

Including cysteine and phenylalanine, the CDR3 has 12 amino acids. The only DNA kept is the CDR3, 36 bases in frame from the first base. V loses 6 bases of germline sequence and J loses 8 bases, and the interval between the two ends is 13 bases. Per the germline V gene, SNHLY is the CDR1 and FYNNEI is the CDR2. This clone was observed a few times. What this receptor recognizes is not known. Per-nucleotide qualities are absent, and no much larger clonotype sits a single base away. Each donor gave one peripheral blood draw, about 100 mL on average, collected into heparinised tubes. Using a panel that included CD45RO, CCR7, CD25, CD127, CD95 and CD27, naive, central memory, regulatory and stem cell-like memory CD4+ T cells were sorted on a BD FACSAria II. Every sorted population had a purity above 98%. Right away, PBMCs were isolated by Lymphoprep density gradient centrifugation and were stained directly, with no culture step. Samples were stained and sorted in pairs, with one healthy donor and one patient per experiment, so that batch effects were minimized.

All of the isolated RNA was reverse transcribed with the High Capacity cDNA Reverse Transcription Kit, so expressed TCRB transcripts were sequenced. Deep immunoSEQ sequencing was performed on naive, central memory and regulatory T cell samples, with an average of around 3.5 million total reads per sample. After sorted cells were lysed in RLT buffer, RNA was extracted with DNase-treated RNeasy Micro or Mini kits, with the choice depending on cell number. Each cell subset was processed separately to prevent cross-contamination, with patient and healthy donor samples processed together. The immunoSEQ multiplex PCR was used to amplify TCRB sequences from cDNA, yielding 87-bp fragments that span the CDR3 region. The amplicons were sequenced using the Illumina HiSeq platform. The original methods were these. Synthetic template baselines were used to correct PCR bias computationally, reads within Hamming distance 2 were collapsed, and singletons that could not be merged were discarded. Reads were aligned to IMGT to assign V, D and J genes, CDR3 length, and insertions or deletions at six rearrangement sites. Within each subset, clonotype counts were normalized to sorted cell number, and only after that were true diversity and Gini coefficients computed with the tcR R package. The overlap coefficient, calculated on TCRB nucleotide sequences, was used to quantify repertoire sharing. The table was pulled from immuneACCESS by TCRdb, which kept in-frame rearrangements only. Such tables lose some clones; where checked, under half of the loss comes from unresolved V genes, and the rest has no known cause. D and trimming come from the DNA, and the V and J calls and clone size come from that table. Present in this sample are over 150,000 clones, about a tenth of which were seen just once. The ten largest clones capture around 0.48% of the sample.

Sequenced material: central memory CD4+ T cells from blood. The rearrangement combines TRBV2 with TRBJ1-2; no D gene call is confident. This clonotype was obtained from a man aged 25-45 years with type 1 diabetes. The sequence in DNA is TGTGCCAGCAGAAATACAGAGACCGGCTACACCTTC. The encoded protein is CASRNTETGYTF.